This T cell receptor beta chain was recovered during a study of beta chain features in type 1 diabetes (dated by TCRdb to 2017 to 2018). In terms of the full investigation: Patients and healthy donors did not differ in mean age, gender distribution, total cell number or subset yield. A total of around 110,000,000 sorted cells were examined across all samples, and RNA yield correlated strongly with the number of cells per subset. The study compared TCRB repertoires of sorted circulating CD4+ T cell subsets between recently diagnosed type 1 diabetes patients and matched healthy donors. Whereas all 30 or so donors provided naive and central memory subsets, regulatory and stem cell-like memory subsets were isolated from just 8 patients and about 8 healthy donors. The research as a whole found: In all four CD4+ subsets, TCRB CDR3 length was moderately but significantly shorter in type 1 diabetes patients. Only small numbers of individuals were included in the HLA sub-analyses, which left unresolved whether HLA type had any influence on TCRB rearrangement. At VDJ recombination sites, patients with type 1 diabetes made fewer insertions and deleted more nucleotides, a pattern implying thymic rearrangement abnormalities. Sequencing cDNA rather than genomic DNA could over-represent highly expressing activated cells, although activation and CD3 levels did not differ between groups. Naive, central memory and regulatory TCRB repertoires appeared to be more alike among patients than among healthy donors. Shorter templates might have been favored by PCR, but patient and control samples were amplified and corrected together, so both groups would have been affected equally by any skew.

A single peripheral blood draw of around 0.11 L on average was collected from each donor into heparinised tubes. A BD FACSAria II and a panel including CD45RO, CCR7, CD25, CD127, CD95 and CD27 were used to sort naive, central memory, regulatory and stem cell-like memory CD4+ T cells. Purity was above 95% for every sorted population. Right away, PBMCs were isolated by Lymphoprep density gradient centrifugation and were stained directly, with no culture step. Samples were stained and sorted in pairs, with one healthy donor and one patient per experiment, so that batch effects were minimized. The High Capacity cDNA Reverse Transcription Kit was used to reverse transcribe all of the isolated RNA, meaning that expressed TCRB transcripts were what got sequenced. Deep immunoSEQ sequencing was applied to naive, central memory and regulatory T cell samples, giving an average of about 3.4 million total reads per sample. Sorted cells were lysed in RLT buffer, and RNA was extracted using DNase-treated RNeasy Micro or Mini kits according to cell number. Each cell subset was processed separately to prevent cross-contamination, with patient and healthy donor samples processed together. Using the immunoSEQ multiplex PCR, TCRB sequences were amplified from cDNA into 87-bp fragments spanning the CDR3 region. Amplicons were sequenced on the Illumina HiSeq platform. The authors processed their data as follows. Synthetic template baselines were used to correct PCR bias computationally, reads within Hamming distance 2 were collapsed, and singletons that could not be merged were discarded. Reads were aligned to IMGT to assign V, D and J genes, CDR3 length, and insertions or deletions at six rearrangement sites. Clonotype counts were normalized to sorted cell number within each subset before computing true diversity and Gini coefficients with the tcR R package. The overlap coefficient, calculated on TCRB nucleotide sequences, was used to quantify repertoire sharing. Out-of-frame TCRB sequences from naive cells were analyzed to stand in for the pre-selection repertoire. In its TCRdb copy, this immuneACCESS table keeps in-frame sequences only and misses some clones. Where compared with another copy, unresolved V genes explain less than half of these, and the others have no known cause. V, J and clone size were drawn from that table, and D and trimming were deduced from the DNA. This sample gives hundreds of thousands of clones in total; about 14% of them show up just once. Of the sample, 0.04% falls within the top ten clones.

A few counts support this clone. Its antigen is not yet known. No clone much larger than this one lies a single base away; base qualities are absent. The germline V gene specifies MDHEN as CDR1 and SYDVKM as CDR2. CDR3 length: 14 amino acids, cysteine to phenylalanine. Only the CDR3 portion is preserved as DNA: 42 bases, with reading frame beginning at the first base. Trimming leaves V shorter by 10 bases and J shorter by 5 bases, with the junction holding 11 bases beyond the gene matches. The chain was built from TRBV28 and TRBJ2-7, with 10 bases matching TRBD1. The sequenced sample consisted of naive CD4+ T cells from blood. According to the study, the label for this sample's cell subset or site signals: true naive CD4+ T cells. The source is a man in his late teens or twenties with type 1 diabetes. The CDR3 has the sequence CATGPPGQGHEQYF. The bases read TGTGCCACCGGCCCCCCGGGACAGGGGCACGAGCAGTACTTC.